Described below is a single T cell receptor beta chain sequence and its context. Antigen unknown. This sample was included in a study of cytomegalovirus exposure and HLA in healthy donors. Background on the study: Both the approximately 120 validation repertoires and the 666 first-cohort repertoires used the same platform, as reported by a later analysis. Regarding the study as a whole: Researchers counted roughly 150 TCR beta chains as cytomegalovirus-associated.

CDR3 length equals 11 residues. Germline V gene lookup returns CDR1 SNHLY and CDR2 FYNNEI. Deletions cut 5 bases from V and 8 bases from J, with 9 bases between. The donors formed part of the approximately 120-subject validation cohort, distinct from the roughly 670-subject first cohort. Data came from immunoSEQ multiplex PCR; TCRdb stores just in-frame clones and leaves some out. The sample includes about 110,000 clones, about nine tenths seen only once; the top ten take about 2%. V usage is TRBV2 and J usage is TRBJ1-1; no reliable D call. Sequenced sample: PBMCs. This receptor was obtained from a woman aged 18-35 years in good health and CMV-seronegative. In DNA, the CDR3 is TGTGCCAGCAGTTATGGAGGAGAAGCTTTCTTT. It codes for CASSYGGEAFF.